The T cell receptor (beta chain) described here comes from a study of cytomegalovirus exposure and HLA in healthy donors. Study-level findings and limits: TCR beta sequences reportedly predicted the HLA-A and HLA-B alleles of most subjects accurately.

A multiplex PCR was run with 60 Vbeta primers and 13 Jbeta primers. The repertoire was sequenced with immunoSEQ multiplex PCR; TCRdb's copy has only in-frame clones and lacks some. The sample carries fewer than 250,000 clones, approximately 81% recorded once. Germline trimming cut 5 bases from V and 1 base from J; bases unmatched to any gene: 6. The germline CDR1 and CDR2 sequences are SGHVS and FQNEAQ. This CDR3 has 16 amino acids. About this clone: What it binds is unknown.

The gene calls are TRBV7-8 and TRBJ2-5; TRBD2 aligns across 11 bases. Source material: PBMCs. This clonotype was sampled from a man aged 30 to 39 in good health and CMV-seronegative. In DNA, the CDR3 is TGTGCCAGCAGCCCCCGACTAGCGGGGACCCAAGAGACCCAGTACTTC. It encodes CASSPRLAGTQETQYF.